What follows are 18 T cell receptor beta chains derived from one specimen sequenced in a study of vaccination effects on CD4 cells after COVID-19. For these receptors, no antigen is known. The assay was immunoSEQ multiplex PCR, and TCRdb's table has in-frame clones only and misses some. Found here are around 19,000 clones, just under 75% of them singletons; the top ten hold roughly 34%. Expansion with viral peptide pools was applied to antigen-specific CD4+ T cells by the ViraFEST assay prior to sequencing. Researchers isolated CD4+ T cells once 9 to 11 days of culture had elapsed. Their SARS-CoV-2 infection, verified by PCR, occurred between March and December 2020. Sequencing was performed on CD4+ T cells from PBMCs cultured with a peptide pool, taken before COVID-19 vaccination. The receptors shown here come from a human donor who had a prior SARS-CoV-2 infection.

The V call is TRBV11-3, the J call TRBJ2-2; 10 nucleotides align to TRBD1. Trimming removed 4 bases from V and 4 bases from J; junction bases left unmatched: 6. The CDR3 length is 16 residues. Germline CDR1 reads SGHNT; CDR2 reads YENEEA. CDR3 nucleotide sequence: TGTGCCAGCAGCTCGGGACAGGGGATGGCCACCGGGGAGCTGTTTTTT. Its protein product is CASSSGQGMATGELFF.

V usage is TRBV6-5 and J usage is TRBJ2-4; TRBD1 matches 9 bases. V gave up 2 bases and J gave up 6 bases; unmatched junction bases: 5. There are 15 residues in the CDR3. Germline-derived CDR1 and CDR2 are MNHEY and SVGAGI. The CDR3 loop is CASSYHTGQGNIQYF. The CDR3 nucleotides are TGTGCCAGCAGTTACCATACGGGACAGGGAAACATTCAGTACTTC.

The chain couples TRBV28 to TRBJ2-7, with a possible D match to TRBD1 (6 bases). The V end was cut by 7 bases, the J end by 7 bases, with 20 bases between. The germline V gene encodes CDR1 MDHEN and CDR2 SYDVKM. The CDR3 consists of 14 residues. The CDR3 nucleotides are TGTGCCAGCATTGTTTCTGGGGGCGCTGGTGAGCAGTACTTC. Protein: CASIVSGGAGEQYF. The full variable domain, in which reference TRBV28 and TRBJ2-7 provide the parts outside the CDR3, is DVKVTQSSRYLVKRTGEKVFLECVQDMDHENMFWYRQDPGLGLRLIYFSYDVKMKEKGDIPEGYSVSREKKERFSLILESASTNQTSMYLCASIVSGGAGEQYFGPGTRLTVT.

The table lists this clone with a count of one. V is TRBV3-1 (or the pseudogene TRBV3-2) and J is TRBJ2-1; 11 nucleotides match TRBD2. The CDR3 has 15 amino acids. V was pared by 4 bases and J by 10 bases, with 9 bases of the junction left unmatched. From germline, CDR1 is LGHDT and CDR2 YNNKEL (reference sequence). In DNA, the CDR3 is TGTGCCAGCAGCCCCCCGGGACTAGCGGATAAAGAGCAGTTCTTC. Protein product: CASSPPGLADKEQFF.

This clone was seen a few times. The chain couples TRBV18 to TRBJ1-5; 7 nucleotides line up with TRBD1. The germline gives CDR1 KGHSH, CDR2 LQKENI. This CDR3 contains 14 residues. V shed 6 bases, J shed 5 bases, and the junction held 7 bases outside the gene matches. CDR3 in DNA: TGTGCCAGCTCCCGAACAGGGACAGATCAGCCCCAGCATTTT. This encodes CASSRTGTDQPQHF. The whole variable domain, filled in from reference TRBV18 and TRBJ1-5, reads NAGVMQNPRHLVRRRGQEARLRCSPMKGHSHVYWYRQLPEEGLKFMVYLQKENIIDESGMPKERFSAEFPKEGPSILRIQQVVRGDSAAYFCASSRTGTDQPQHFGDGTRLSIL.

The chain has TRBV19 and TRBJ1-5; D gene unclear. The CDR3 runs to 16 residues. The V end lost 2 bases, the J end lost 3 bases, and 14 bases lay between the germline ends. Per germline, CDR1 LNHDA and CDR2 SQIVND (reference sequence). In DNA form, the CDR3 reads TGTGCCAGTAGTATAATAGGGCTGAAGCCCAATCAGCCCCAGCATTTT. Translation: CASSIIGLKPNQPQHF.

A remark on this clone: A read error may produce the germline difference seen at one junction end. V and J are TRBV7-7 and TRBJ2-1; D assignment may be TRBD1 or TRBD2 (5 bases each). This CDR3 region has 16 residues. From germline, CDR1 is SSHAT and CDR2 FNYEAQ (reference sequence). This chain's CDR3 is CASTEPGRRHYNEQFF. CDR3 coding DNA: TGTGCTAGCACCGAACCGGGACGAAGGCACTACAATGAGCAGTTCTTC.

The chain uses TRBV11-2 and TRBJ2-3; 8 bases are a match to TRBD2. The CDR3 is 14 amino acids. CDR1 is SGHAT and CDR2 is FQNNGV in the germline V gene. With 1 base clipped from V and 5 bases from J, the junction kept 2 bases outside the gene matches. CDR3 residues: CASSLVAGIDTQYF. DNA for the CDR3: TGTGCCAGCAGCTTAGTAGCGGGGATAGATACGCAGTATTTT.

This chain joins TRBV5-1 and TRBJ2-7; TRBD2 aligns across 11 bases. CDR3 size: 15 residues. The germline V gene encodes CDR1 SGHRS and CDR2 YFSETQ. J lost 1 base, V lost 0 bases, and 0 bases had no gene match. The CDR3 reads CASSLGLAGSYEQYF. DNA of the CDR3: TGCGCCAGCAGCTTGGGACTAGCGGGATCCTACGAGCAGTACTTC.

The chain combines TRBV5-1 with TRBJ2-3; D perhaps matches TRBD2 (5 bases). Germline V lookup: CDR1 SGHRS, CDR2 YFSETQ. V dropped 0 bases and J dropped 6 bases, with 11 bases sitting between them. The CDR3 sequence is 14 residues long. CDR3 residues: CASSLGRLDDTQYF. Written as DNA, the CDR3 is TGCGCCAGCAGCTTGGGGAGGCTTGACGATACGCAGTATTTT.

The chain recombines TRBV12-5 with TRBJ2-2, with D maybe TRBD1 (5 bases). Germline-derived CDR1 and CDR2 are LGHNT and FRNRAP. Trimming removed 1 base from V and 8 bases from J, with 11 bases in between. The CDR3 covers 14 residues. In DNA, the CDR3 is TGTGCTAGTGGTTTGGGCCAGGGTGCGGGGGAGCTGTTTTTT. Amino acids: CASGLGQGAGELFF.

This clone has a single count. The gene calls are TRBV5-1 and TRBJ2-6; D ambiguous. The V end lost 0 bases, the J end lost 1 base, and 5 bases lay between the germline ends. The CDR3 contains 15 residues. Germline CDR1 is SGHRS and CDR2 is YFSETQ. The CDR3 is CASSLVLSGANVLTF. In nucleotides, the CDR3 is TGCGCCAGCAGCTTGGTTCTGTCTGGGGCCAACGTCCTGACTTTC. Looking up the rest from reference TRBV5-1 and TRBJ2-6 gives the full variable domain: KAGVTQTPRYLIKTRGQQVTLSCSPISGHRSVSWYQQTPGQGLQFLFEYFSETQRNKGNFPGRFSGRQFSNSRSEMNVSTLELGDSALYLCASSLVLSGANVLTFGAGSRLTVL.

The J gene is TRBJ2-1, the V gene TRBV3-1 (or the pseudogene TRBV3-2); D call uncertain. Per the germline V gene, CDR1 is LGHDT and CDR2 is YNNKEL (reference sequence). V gave up 0 bases and J gave up 8 bases, with 14 bases separating them. CDR3 length equals 15 residues. CDR3 sequence: CASSQDATWEYEQFF. The DNA of the CDR3 is TGTGCCAGCAGCCAAGATGCCACGTGGGAATATGAGCAGTTCTTC.

This chain uses TRBV19 with TRBJ2-1; D possibly corresponds to TRBD2 (6 bases). This CDR3 is built from 16 residues. The germline V and J ends were trimmed by 3 bases and 7 bases, with 19 bases remaining between them. Per germline, CDR1 LNHDA and CDR2 SQIVND (reference sequence). The CDR3 DNA reads as TGTGCCAGTAGTATGATGTTGGGGCTAGCGTTGAATGAGCAGTTCTTC. Its protein product is CASSMMLGLALNEQFF.

The chain employs TRBV19 and TRBJ2-1; TRBD2 agrees at 7 bases. With 3 bases clipped from V and 10 bases from J, the junction kept 18 bases outside the gene matches. CDR1 is LNHDA and CDR2 is SQIVND in the germline V gene (reference sequence). The CDR3 has 17 amino acids. The CDR3 sequence is CASSIRGTTNLWWEQFF. In nucleotides, the CDR3 is TGTGCCAGTAGTATCCGGGGGACTACGAACCTTTGGTGGGAGCAGTTCTTC.

The chain couples TRBV7-2 to TRBJ2-2; D remains unclear. V was clipped by 2 bases and J by 5 bases, with 12 bases between them. Per the germline V gene, CDR1 is SGHTA and CDR2 is FQGNSA. The CDR3 totals 15 residues. The CDR3 loop reads CASSLSSVDTGELFF. In DNA, the CDR3 is TGTGCCAGCAGCTTATCATCCGTGGATACCGGGGAGCTGTTTTTT.

V and J are TRBV5-4 and TRBJ2-4, with 9 nucleotides matching TRBD1. Trimming cost V 0 bases and J 8 bases; bases outside gene matches: 9. Germline CDR1 is SGHNT and CDR2 is YYREEE (reference sequence). This CDR3 spans 16 amino acids. The CDR3 sequence is CASSLGITGGADIQYF. CDR3 DNA: TGTGCCAGCAGCTTGGGGATCACAGGGGGCGCGGACATTCAGTACTTC. The full variable domain, its missing parts supplied by reference TRBV5-4 and TRBJ2-4, is ETGVTQSPTHLIKTRGQQVTLRCSSQSGHNTVSWYQQALGQGPQFIFQYYREEENGRGNFPPRFSGLQFPNYSSELNVNALELDDSALYLCASSLGITGGADIQYFGAGTRLSVL.

V usage is TRBV30 and J usage is TRBJ2-5, with D perhaps TRBD2 (5 bases). V dropped 0 bases and J dropped 5 bases, with 10 bases sitting between them. Germline values: CDR1 GTSNPN, CDR2 SVGIG (reference sequence). CDR3 size: 13 residues. CDR3 protein: CAWSVRRRETQYF. CDR3 DNA sequence: TGTGCCTGGAGTGTCCGGCGGAGGGAGACCCAGTACTTC.